A single sample gave rise to the 19 T cell receptor beta chains below, sequenced in a study of blood T cell repertoires in COVID-19. Sequencing was performed with immunoSEQ multiplex PCR; in TCRdb, only in-frame clones are kept and a portion is missing. The sample yields roughly 320,000 clones, 70% to 90% seen once. Sequenced: peripheral blood. Receptor source: a human donor in a cohort sampled during active COVID-19.

CDR3 loop: CASKPGGSSNQPQHF. DNA of the CDR3: TGTGCCAGTAAACCAGGGGGTAGTAGCAATCAGCCCCAGCATTTT. The chain has TRBV19 and TRBJ1-5; TRBD1 matches at 7 bases. J lost 0 bases, V lost 7 bases, and 6 bases had no gene match. Looked up from germline, CDR1 is LNHDA and CDR2 is SQIVND (reference sequence). The length of the CDR3 is 15 residues.

V is TRBV11-2 and J is TRBJ1-2, with 7 bases lining up with TRBD1. V dropped 1 base and J dropped 6; count of bases not matched to a gene: 5. The CDR3 totals 14 residues. Looked up from germline, CDR1 is SGHAT and CDR2 is FQNNGV. The CDR3 loop is CASSLVIGGHGYTF. The CDR3 bases are TGTGCCAGCAGCTTAGTAATAGGGGGCCATGGCTACACCTTC.

The chain employs TRBV18 and TRBJ2-7, with no clear D. This CDR3 is built from 14 residues. Germline lookup yields CDR1 KGHSH and CDR2 LQKENI. V was cut by 3 bases and J by 3 bases, with 12 bases left in between. CDR3 DNA: TGTGCCAGCTCACCTGAAACGCGGAGCTACGAGCAGTACTTC. It translates to CASSPETRSYEQYF.

CDR3 amino acids: CASSWTGAAGELFF. DNA of the CDR3: TGTGCCAGCAGCTGGACAGGGGCAGCCGGGGAGCTGTTTTTT. J is TRBJ2-2 and V is TRBV4-2; 9 bases match TRBD1. This CDR3 is 14 amino acids long. With V trimmed by 5 bases and J by 6 bases, 4 bases remained unmatched. Germline V CDR1 and CDR2: LGHNA, YNFKEQ.

This chain links TRBV25-1 with TRBJ2-5; the match to TRBD1 covers 8 bases. CDR1 is MGHDK, CDR2 SYGVNS, per germline. CDR3 length: 14 residues. V was pared by 6 bases and J by 2 bases, with 5 bases of the junction left unmatched. The CDR3 DNA is TGTGCCAGCAGGAGGACAGGGAGACAAGAGACCCAGTACTTC. Translating gives CASRRTGRQETQYF.

In this sample, this clone turned up many times. The genes are TRBV5-4 and TRBJ2-2; D perhaps matches TRBD1 (6 bases). This CDR3 region has 15 residues. V dropped 3 bases and J dropped 4 bases, with 13 bases sitting between them. CDR1 SGHNT and CDR2 YYREEE come from the germline V gene (reference sequence). In DNA, the CDR3 is TGTGCCAGCAGCTCCAGGGACACACTCACCGGGGAGCTGTTTTTT. Its protein is CASSSRDTLTGELFF.

The V gene is TRBV20-1, the J gene TRBJ2-7, with D hard to call. Trimming shortened V by 5 bases and J by 0 bases, and 5 bases separated the two germline ends. The germline gives CDR1 DFQATT, CDR2 SNEGSKA (reference sequence). CDR3 size: 11 residues. The CDR3 is CSAPFSYEQYF. CDR3 nucleotide sequence: TGCAGTGCTCCCTTCTCCTACGAGCAGTACTTC.

This clone was found once. This rearrangement joins TRBV29-1 to TRBJ2-1; weak D call: TRBD2 (6 bases). V lost 4 bases to trimming and J lost 3 bases, with 19 bases between them. CDR3 size: 16 residues. From germline, CDR1 is SQVTM and CDR2 ANQGSEA. CDR3 in DNA: TGCAGCGTTGCGGGACTGCCCCGGATCATCTACAATGAGCAGTTCTTC. The encoded protein is CSVAGLPRIIYNEQFF.

Written as DNA, the CDR3 is TGTGCCAGCTTGACAGGGGTTGGGAACACTGAAGCTTTCTTT. It yields the protein CASLTGVGNTEAFF. The rearrangement joins TRBV21-1 to TRBJ1-1; no DNA check was done on the table's D call, TRBD1. TRBV21-1 is an annotated pseudogene. The CDR3 contains 14 residues.

This chain uses TRBV11-2 with TRBJ2-7, with 7 bases identical to TRBD1. This CDR3 has 14 residues. V was clipped by 3 bases and J by 3 bases; unmatched bases: 5. Looked up from germline, CDR1 is SGHAT and CDR2 is FQNNGV. CDR3 coding DNA: TGTGCCAGCAGCTTCGACAGGGTGTACTACGAGCAGTACTTC. As protein: CASSFDRVYYEQYF.

The rearrangement joins TRBV5-6 to TRBJ2-1, with TRBD2 matching over 7 bases. Per germline, CDR1 SGHDT and CDR2 YYEEEE. The CDR3 has 14 residues. V trimming: 0 bases; J trimming: 7 bases; junction bases outside the gene matches: 4. In nucleotides, the CDR3 is TGTGCCAGCAGCTTGGTGCAGGGAGGGAATGAGCAGTTCTTC. Its translation: CASSLVQGGNEQFF. The full variable domain, rest sourced from reference TRBV5-6 and TRBJ2-1, is DAGVTQSPTHLIKTRGQQVTLRCSPKSGHDTVSWYQQALGQGPQFIFQYYEEEERQRGNFPDRFSGHQFPNYSSELNVNALLLGDSALYLCASSLVQGGNEQFFGPGTRLTVL.

CDR3 DNA: TGCGCCAGCAGCTGGGGAGAAGCAAGGAACGAGCAGTACTTC. Protein sequence: CASSWGEARNEQYF. The rearrangement uses TRBV5-1 and TRBJ2-7, with D possibly being TRBD2 (5 bases). The CDR3 runs to 14 residues. Germline V gene sequence: CDR1 SGHRS, CDR2 YFSETQ. V was clipped by 3 bases and J by 5 bases, with 15 bases between them.

This chain links TRBV15 with TRBJ2-7, with 12 bases matching TRBD2. Germline V gene lookup returns CDR1 LNHNV and CDR2 YYDKDF (reference sequence). The CDR3 extends over 15 amino acids. V lost 6 bases to trimming and J lost 1 base; unmatched junction nucleotides: 4. This CDR3 is CATRRTSGDSYEQYF. For the CDR3, the DNA is TGTGCCACCAGGCGGACTAGCGGGGATTCCTACGAGCAGTACTTC.

The chain uses TRBV5-8 and TRBJ2-7, with D perhaps TRBD2 (6 bases). V was pared by 1 base and J by 6 bases, with 17 bases between. Germline CDR1 reads SGHTS; CDR2 reads YDEGEE. The CDR3 sequence is 15 residues long. The DNA of the CDR3 is TGTGCCAGCAGCTTGAGGGGACTCCTGTCGGCCGAGCAGTACTTC. Protein product: CASSLRGLLSAEQYF.

The J gene is TRBJ1-3, the V gene TRBV12-5; no clear D. Trimming took 6 bases from V and 4 from J, leaving 7 bases between them. From germline, CDR1 is LGHNT and CDR2 FRNRAP. The CDR3 has 12 amino acids. CDR3 residues: CASGDTGNTIYF. The CDR3 DNA reads TGTGCTAGTGGCGACACGGGAAACACCATATATTTT.

The V and J genes are TRBV7-8 and TRBJ1-4, with 7 nucleotides matching TRBD1. The CDR3 contains 17 residues. Trimming cost V 1 base and J 6 bases; bases outside gene matches: 11. CDR1 is SGHVS and CDR2 is FQNEAQ in the germline V gene. This CDR3 reads CASSLVPGDREDEKLFF. The CDR3 DNA reads as TGTGCCAGCAGCTTAGTGCCGGGTGACAGGGAAGATGAAAAACTGTTTTTT.

The chain couples TRBV27 to TRBJ2-7; 7 nucleotides match TRBD2. The V gene end was trimmed by 2 bases and the J gene end by 2 bases; junction bases not matched to a gene: 3. This CDR3 has 14 residues. Germline CDR1 and CDR2: MNHEY and SMNVEV (reference sequence). The DNA of the CDR3 is TGTGCCAGCAGTTTAAAGGGGACTACCTACGAGCAGTACTTC. The encoded protein is CASSLKGTTYEQYF.

The chain uses TRBV30 and TRBJ2-5; weak D call: TRBD2 (5 bases). The CDR3 totals 15 residues. Germline V gene sequence: CDR1 GTSNPN, CDR2 SVGIG (reference sequence). Trimming stripped 0 bases from V and 1 base from J, with 12 bases between. The CDR3: CAWSVTSGIQETQYF. Written as DNA, the CDR3 is TGTGCCTGGAGTGTAACCTCGGGGATCCAAGAGACCCAGTACTTC.

This chain links TRBV10-2 with TRBJ1-1; D is perhaps TRBD1 (6 bases). The CDR3 consists of 14 residues. Germline CDR1 reads WSHSY; CDR2 reads SAAADI. V shed 6 bases and J shed 2 bases, with 13 bases lying between them. The chain's CDR3 is CASRQDRLNTEAFF. The CDR3 DNA sequence: TGCGCCAGCAGACAGGACAGACTAAACACTGAAGCTTTCTTT.